The clone carrying this T cell receptor beta chain was recorded at least ten times. Its antigen is currently unknown. The junction does not match germline at one end; this may be a read error. Patients picked for sequencing had shown CD8+CD57+ cell expansion detected by flow cytometry. The CDR3 is made up of 14 amino acids. CDR1 is SSHAT, CDR2 FNYEAQ, per germline (reference sequence). This entry is derived from a study of CD8+CD57+ T cells in acquired aplastic anemia. Study-level background: Sorted cells (CD4+ and CD8+) yielded DNA amounts that averaged roughly 3.5 ug.

Profiling of TCR beta VDJ combinations and CDR3 sequences used genomic DNA as template. TCRdb re-derived calls from the reads in MiXCR, one entry per CDR3 protein. The sample includes about 240,000 distinct CDR3 sequences, 40% to 50% of them seen just once. Whole-study results and caveats: Statistical testing detected no significant gap in CD8+ Simpson's diversity between patients and controls. Patients and controls shared roughly 28 CD8+ CDR3 sequences, which appeared highly expressed in patients and within their immunodominant clones.

This rearrangement joins TRBV7-7 to TRBJ2-2; 9 bases match TRBD2. This receptor was identified in a human donor with aplastic anemia. The sequenced material came from sorted CD4+, CD8+, or CD8+CD57+ T cells (not recorded which) from PBMCs. CDR3 DNA: TGTGCTAGCAGCTTTAGTAGCGGGGGCGGGGAGCTGTTTTTT. Translated, it gives CASSFSSGGGELFF. Full variable domain (missing parts from reference TRBV7-7 and TRBJ2-2): GAGVSQSPRYKVTKRGQDVTLRCDPISSHATLYWYQQALGQGPEFLTYFNYEAQPDKSGLPSDRFSAERPEGSISTLTIQRTEQRDSAMYRCASSFSSGGGELFFGEGSRLTVL.